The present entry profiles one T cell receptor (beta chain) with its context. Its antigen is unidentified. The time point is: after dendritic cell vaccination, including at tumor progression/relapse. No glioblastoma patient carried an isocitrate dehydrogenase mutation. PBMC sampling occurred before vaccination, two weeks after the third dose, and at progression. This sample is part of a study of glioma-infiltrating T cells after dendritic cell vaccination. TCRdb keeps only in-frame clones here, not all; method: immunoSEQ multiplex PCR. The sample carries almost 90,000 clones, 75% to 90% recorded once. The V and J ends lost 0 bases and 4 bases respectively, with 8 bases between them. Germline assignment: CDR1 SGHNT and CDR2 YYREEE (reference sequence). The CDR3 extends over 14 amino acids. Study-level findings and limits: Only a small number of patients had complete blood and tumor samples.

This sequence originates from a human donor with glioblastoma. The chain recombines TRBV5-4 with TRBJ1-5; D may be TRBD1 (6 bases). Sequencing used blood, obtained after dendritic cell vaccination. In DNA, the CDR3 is TGTGCCAGCAGCTTGGACAGGGAAAATCAGCCCCAGCATTTT. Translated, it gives CASSLDRENQPQHF.